The sequence of this TCR beta chain was determined in a study of vaccination effects on CD4 cells after COVID-19 (dated 2022 in TCRdb). As for the study more broadly: Two doses of either the BNT162b2 or the mRNA-1273 mRNA SARS-CoV-2 vaccine were administered to participants. Pre-vaccine samples were collected from two convalescent patients 16 days and one week before the first dose, corresponding to 142 and 148 days after COVID-19 diagnosis. A total of approximately 9 COVID-19 convalescent patients and a few SARS-CoV-2-naive healthy vaccine recipients were included in the full study. In the study, cultures from other donors were sequenced using the Oncomine TCR Beta short-read assay on an Illumina iSeq 100. In both COVID-19 convalescent patients and infection-naive vaccine recipients, the study compared SARS-CoV-2 spike-specific CD4+ TCR repertoires from before mRNA vaccination with those from after it. Points the paper makes about the study in general: At late post-vaccination timepoints, both infection-induced and vaccine-induced clones showed marked clonal contraction, consistent with waning T cell responses. In convalescent patients, the post-vaccine spike-reactive repertoire was composed mainly of new vaccine-induced clones that were largely distinct from infection-induced clones. The study was limited by a small number of convalescent patients, and early post-infection timepoints were lacking.

The method was the immunoSEQ multiplex PCR assay. DNA from the CD4+ T cells that had been cultured and isolated underwent TCR beta CDR3 sequencing. As for how the authors treated the data: The analysis removed non-productive TCR sequences, trimmed reads to the CDR3 region, and retained only CDR3s that were 7 or more amino acids long. The MANAFEST web app was used to identify antigen-specific clonotypes by comparing expansion in peptide wells with expansion in reference cultures. To be called positive, a clone needed expansion at FDR<0.05 compared with the reference and with all other wells, an odds ratio greater than 5, and a frequency greater than 0.1% in two replicate wells. A clonotype was called cross-reactive if it was significantly expanded both in SARS-CoV-2 spike wells and in at least one common cold coronavirus spike condition. CDR3 similarity was assessed by Levenshtein distance with the stringdist R package, and unrooted trees were built with ape in R 3.6.1. TCRdb limited this immuneACCESS table to in-frame rearrangements with V and J called. A share of clones is missing; checked studies link under half to unresolved V genes, and the rest is unexplained. From that table come the V and J calls and clone size; the DNA was used to work out D and trimming. The sample table lists 55,000 to 90,000 clones, 65% to 85% of them with a count of one. The ten largest account for about 5% of the sample.

Note on this clone: The antigen it recognizes is unknown. Base qualities were left out, and no much larger clone turns up one base away.

In the ViraFEST assay, PBMC were stimulated with viral peptide pools, and antigen-specific CD4+ T cell clonotypes were then identified by expansion using TCR sequencing. After approximately eleven days of culture, CD4+ T cells were isolated with the EasySep CD4+ T cell isolation kit. Convalescent patients had PCR-confirmed SARS-CoV-2 infection between March and December 2020, before Alpha, Beta and Delta variants emerged in the United States. Approximately 2.1 million PBMC per well were cultured in IMDM with around 5% human AB serum, about 9.4 IU/ml IL-2 and gentamicin, plus 10 ug/ml peptides. An HIV-1 Nef peptide pool served as the negative control culture condition. Half of the culture medium was replaced with fresh IL-2-containing medium on days 3 and 7. Unless noted otherwise, every peptide stimulation condition was cultured in triplicate wells. Using Ficoll-Paque Plus gradient centrifugation, PBMC were separated from whole blood and then either used fresh or cryopreserved at -140C. Genomic DNA was extracted from cultured CD4+ T cells with the QIAamp micro DNA kit.

CDR1 is given as KGHSH and CDR2 as LQKENI, both from the germline V gene. The CDR3 holds 14 amino acids from the cysteine to the phenylalanine. The sequence is cut down to CDR3 DNA, 42 bases in frame from base 1. The trim is 0 bases for V and 7 bases for J, with a gap of 13 bases between the germline ends. This receptor was obtained from a human donor who had a prior SARS-CoV-2 infection. The chain couples TRBV18 to TRBJ2-7, with no D gene named confidently. The sample was CD4+ T cells from PBMCs cultured with HIV peptides, taken before COVID-19 vaccination. Interpreted using the paper, the cell subset or site label stands for: HIV-1 Nef peptide pool negative control/reference culture. CDR3 region: CASSPPRNYGEQYF. In nucleotide form, the sequence is TGTGCCAGCTCACCACCAAGAAACTACGGGGAGCAGTACTTC.